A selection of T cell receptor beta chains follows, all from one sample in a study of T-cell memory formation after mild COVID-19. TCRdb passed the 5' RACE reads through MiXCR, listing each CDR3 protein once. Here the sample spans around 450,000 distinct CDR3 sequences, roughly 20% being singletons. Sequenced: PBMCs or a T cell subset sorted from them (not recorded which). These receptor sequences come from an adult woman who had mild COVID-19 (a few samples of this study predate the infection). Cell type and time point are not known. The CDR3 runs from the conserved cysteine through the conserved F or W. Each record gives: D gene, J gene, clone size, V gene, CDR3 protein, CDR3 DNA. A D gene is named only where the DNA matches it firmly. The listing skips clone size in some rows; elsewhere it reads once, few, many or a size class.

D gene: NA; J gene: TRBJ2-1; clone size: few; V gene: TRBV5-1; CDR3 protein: CASSLVGRGDEQFF; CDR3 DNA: TGCGCCAGCAGCTTGGTTGGCAGGGGAGACGAGCAGTTCTTC
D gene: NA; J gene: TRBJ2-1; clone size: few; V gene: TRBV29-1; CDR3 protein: CSVDSINEQFF; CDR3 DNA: TGCAGCGTTGACTCTATAAATGAGCAGTTCTTC
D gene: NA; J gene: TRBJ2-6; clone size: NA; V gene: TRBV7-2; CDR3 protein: CASSLGPVSSGANVLTF; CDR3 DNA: TGTGCCAGCAGCTTAGGGCCAGTTAGCTCTGGGGCCAACGTCCTGACTTTC
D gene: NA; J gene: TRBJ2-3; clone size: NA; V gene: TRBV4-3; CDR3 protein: CASSQDWGTDTQYF; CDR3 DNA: TGCGCCAGCAGCCAAGATTGGGGTACAGATACGCAGTATTTT
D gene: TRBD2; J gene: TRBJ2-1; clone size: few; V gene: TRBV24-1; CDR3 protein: CATSEAILAGESSYNEQFF; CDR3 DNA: TGTGCCACCAGTGAGGCTATACTAGCGGGGGAGAGCTCCTACAATGAGCAGTTCTTC
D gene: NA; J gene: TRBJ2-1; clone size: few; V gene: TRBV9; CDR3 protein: CASSVGSWEDEQFF; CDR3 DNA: TGTGCCAGCAGCGTAGGGTCTTGGGAGGACGAGCAGTTCTTC
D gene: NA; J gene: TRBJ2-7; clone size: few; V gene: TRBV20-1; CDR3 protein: CSAPLGYEQYF; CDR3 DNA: TGCAGTGCTCCCCTGGGCTACGAGCAGTACTTC
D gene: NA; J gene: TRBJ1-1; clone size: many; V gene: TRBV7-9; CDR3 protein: CASSSPLGTRAFF; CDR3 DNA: TGTGCCAGCAGCTCCCCCCTCGGGACCCGGGCTTTCTTT
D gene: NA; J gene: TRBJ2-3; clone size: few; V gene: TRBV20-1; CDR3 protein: CSAILGDTQYF; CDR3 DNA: TGCAGTGCCATTCTAGGAGATACGCAGTATTTT
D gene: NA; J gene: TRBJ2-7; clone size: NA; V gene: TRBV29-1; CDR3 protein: CSVAGTGFSYEQYF; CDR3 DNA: TGCAGCGTTGCCGGAACAGGCTTCTCCTACGAGCAGTACTTC
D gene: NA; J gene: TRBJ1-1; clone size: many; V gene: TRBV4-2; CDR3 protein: CASTPGSGPMNTEAFF; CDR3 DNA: TGTGCCAGCACCCCAGGTTCAGGCCCTATGAACACTGAAGCTTTCTTT
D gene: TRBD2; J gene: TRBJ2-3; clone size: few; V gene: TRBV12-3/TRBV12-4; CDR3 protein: CASSRLAGNTDTQYF; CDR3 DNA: TGTGCCAGCAGCCGTCTAGCGGGGAACACAGATACGCAGTATTTT
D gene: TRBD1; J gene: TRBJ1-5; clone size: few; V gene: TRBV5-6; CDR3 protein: CASSTTTGGGQPQHF; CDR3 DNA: TGTGCCAGCAGCACCACCACAGGGGGCGGTCAGCCCCAGCATTTT
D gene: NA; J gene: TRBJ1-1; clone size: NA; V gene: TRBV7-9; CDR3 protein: CASSLEAGVNTEAFF; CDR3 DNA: TGTGCCAGCAGCTTAGAGGCAGGGGTGAACACTGAAGCTTTCTTT
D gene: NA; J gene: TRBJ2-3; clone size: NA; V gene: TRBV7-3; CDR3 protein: CASSAHGSDGTDTQYF; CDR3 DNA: TGTGCCAGCAGCGCCCACGGGAGCGACGGCACAGATACGCAGTATTTT
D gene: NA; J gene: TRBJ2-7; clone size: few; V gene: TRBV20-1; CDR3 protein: CSARGLGGGAKDEQYF; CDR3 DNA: TGCAGTGCTAGAGGTTTAGGTGGGGGGGCGAAGGACGAGCAGTACTTC
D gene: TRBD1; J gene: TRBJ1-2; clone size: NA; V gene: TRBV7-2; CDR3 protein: CASSLTFRDRGLGYTF; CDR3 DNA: TGTGCCAGCAGCCTCACTTTCCGGGACAGGGGTTTGGGCTACACCTTC
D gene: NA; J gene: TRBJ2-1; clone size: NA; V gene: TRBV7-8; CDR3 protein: CASSLRRGAGNEQFF; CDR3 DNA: TGTGCCAGCAGCCTCCGTCGGGGGGCGGGCAATGAGCAGTTCTTC
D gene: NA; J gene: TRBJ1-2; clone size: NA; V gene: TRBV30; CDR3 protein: CAWSTNYGYTF; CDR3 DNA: TGTGCCTGGAGTACTAACTATGGCTACACCTTC
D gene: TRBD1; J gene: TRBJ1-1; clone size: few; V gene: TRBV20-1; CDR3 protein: CSATGQGSTEAFF; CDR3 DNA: TGCAGTGCTACCGGACAGGGATCAACTGAAGCTTTCTTT
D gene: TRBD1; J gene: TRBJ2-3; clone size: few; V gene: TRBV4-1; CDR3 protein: CASSHPGQGAWDTQYF; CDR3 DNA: TGCGCCAGCAGCCACCCCGGACAGGGGGCATGGGATACGCAGTATTTT
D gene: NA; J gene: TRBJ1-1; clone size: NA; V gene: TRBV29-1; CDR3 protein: CSVVIWQGDGTEAFF; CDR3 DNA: TGCAGCGTTGTTATTTGGCAGGGCGACGGGACTGAAGCTTTCTTT
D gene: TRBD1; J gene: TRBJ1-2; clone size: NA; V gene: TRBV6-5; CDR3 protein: CASSYSRTGVKGYTF; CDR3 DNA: TGTGCCAGCAGTTACTCCCGGACAGGGGTTAAAGGCTACACCTTC
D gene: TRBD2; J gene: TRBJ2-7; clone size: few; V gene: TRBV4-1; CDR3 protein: CASSQARGAYEQYF; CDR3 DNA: TGCGCCAGCAGCCAAGCCCGGGGGGCCTACGAGCAGTACTTC
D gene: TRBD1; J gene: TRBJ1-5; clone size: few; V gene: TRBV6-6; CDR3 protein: CASSSTGVGQPQHF; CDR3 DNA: TGTGCCAGCAGCTCTACAGGGGTCGGACAGCCCCAGCATTTT
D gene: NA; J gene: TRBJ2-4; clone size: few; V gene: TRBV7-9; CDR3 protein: CASSPSDSLEKNIQYF; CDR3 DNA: TGTGCCAGCAGCCCCTCGGACAGTCTGGAGAAAAACATTCAGTACTTC
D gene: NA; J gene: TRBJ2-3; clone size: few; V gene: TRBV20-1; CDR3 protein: CSATGLRWTDTQYF; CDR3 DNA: TGCAGTGCTACGGGACTGCGATGGACAGATACGCAGTATTTT
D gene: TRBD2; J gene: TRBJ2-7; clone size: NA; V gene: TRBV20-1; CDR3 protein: CSAPSRGLAGFDYSYEQYF; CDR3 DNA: TGCAGTGCCCCTTCCCGTGGACTAGCGGGTTTCGACTACTCCTACGAGCAGTACTTC
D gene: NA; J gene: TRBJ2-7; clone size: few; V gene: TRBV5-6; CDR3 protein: CASSLGDGTYEQYF; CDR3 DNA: TGTGCCAGCAGCTTGGGAGACGGTACCTACGAGCAGTACTTC
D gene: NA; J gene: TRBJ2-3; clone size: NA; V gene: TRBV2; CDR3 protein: CASSVLDTQYF; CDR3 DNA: TGTGCCAGCAGTGTGTTGGATACGCAGTATTTT
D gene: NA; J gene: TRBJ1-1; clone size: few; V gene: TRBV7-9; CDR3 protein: CASSGGRNMNTEAFF; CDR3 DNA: TGTGCCAGCAGCGGTGGACGGAACATGAACACTGAAGCTTTCTTT
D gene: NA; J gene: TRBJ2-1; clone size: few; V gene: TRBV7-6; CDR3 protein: CASSLGPGHFYNEQFF; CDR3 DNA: TGTGCCAGCAGCTTAGGACCGGGACACTTCTACAATGAGCAGTTCTTC
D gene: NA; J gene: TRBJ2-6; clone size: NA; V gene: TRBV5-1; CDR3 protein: CASSLVTRSSGANVLTF; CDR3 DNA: TGCGCCAGCAGCTTGGTCACCAGGTCCTCTGGGGCCAACGTCCTGACTTTC
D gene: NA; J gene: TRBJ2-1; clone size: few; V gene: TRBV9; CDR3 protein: CASSAAPGAENILGSNEQFF; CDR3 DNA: TGTGCCAGCAGCGCAGCCCCGGGGGCCGAAAACATTTTAGGTAGCAATGAGCAGTTCTTC
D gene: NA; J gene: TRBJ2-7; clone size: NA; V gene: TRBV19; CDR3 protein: CASSMSSYEQYF; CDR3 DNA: TGTGCCAGTAGTATGAGCTCCTACGAGCAGTACTTC
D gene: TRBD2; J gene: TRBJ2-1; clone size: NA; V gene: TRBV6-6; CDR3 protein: CASSYPGLAGGLYSYNEQFF; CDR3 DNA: TGTGCCAGCAGTTACCCGGGACTAGCGGGGGGATTATACTCCTACAATGAGCAGTTCTTC
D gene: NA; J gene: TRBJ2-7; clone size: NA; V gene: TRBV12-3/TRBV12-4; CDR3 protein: CASSLRSGEQYF; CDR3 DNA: TGTGCCAGCAGTTTAAGAAGTGGCGAGCAGTACTTC
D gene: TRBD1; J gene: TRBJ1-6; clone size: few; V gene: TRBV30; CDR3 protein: CAWATGDNSPLHF; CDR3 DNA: TGTGCCTGGGCGACAGGGGACAATTCACCCCTCCACTTT
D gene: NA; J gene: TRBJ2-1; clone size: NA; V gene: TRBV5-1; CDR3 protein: CASRGGGPNNNEQFF; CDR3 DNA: TGCGCCAGCAGAGGCGGGGGCCCCAACAACAATGAGCAGTTCTTC
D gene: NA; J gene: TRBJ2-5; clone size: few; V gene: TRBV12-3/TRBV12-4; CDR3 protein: CASSLTPGTGETQYF; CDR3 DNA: TGTGCCAGCAGTTTAACTCCAGGGACTGGGGAGACCCAGTACTTC
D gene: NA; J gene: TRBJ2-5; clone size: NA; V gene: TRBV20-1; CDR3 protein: CSAPLGGETQYF; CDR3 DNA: TGCAGTGCGCCCTTGGGGGGAGAGACCCAGTACTTC
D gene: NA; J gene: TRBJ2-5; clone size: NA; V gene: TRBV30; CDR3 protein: CAWSGGPQETQYF; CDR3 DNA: TGTGCCTGGAGTGGTGGACCACAAGAGACCCAGTACTTC
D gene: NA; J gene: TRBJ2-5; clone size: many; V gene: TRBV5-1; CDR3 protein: CASSYEGGWETQYF; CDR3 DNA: TGCGCCAGCAGCTACGAGGGGGGATGGGAGACCCAGTACTTC
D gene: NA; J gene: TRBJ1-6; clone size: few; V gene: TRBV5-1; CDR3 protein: CASSLGPSGSYNSPLHF; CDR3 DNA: TGCGCCAGCAGCTTGGGCCCTTCGGGCTCCTATAATTCACCCCTCCACTTT
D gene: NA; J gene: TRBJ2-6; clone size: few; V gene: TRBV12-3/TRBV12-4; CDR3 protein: CASSFQGASSGANVLTF; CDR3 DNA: TGTGCCAGCAGTTTTCAAGGGGCCAGCTCTGGGGCCAACGTCCTGACTTTC
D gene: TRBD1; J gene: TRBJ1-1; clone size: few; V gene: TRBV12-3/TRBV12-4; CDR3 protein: CASRIGGRVMNTEAFF; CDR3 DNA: TGTGCCAGCAGAATAGGGGGCAGAGTAATGAACACTGAAGCTTTCTTT
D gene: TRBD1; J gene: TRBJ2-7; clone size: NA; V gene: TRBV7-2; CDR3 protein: CASSLAQGALYEQYF; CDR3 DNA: TGTGCCAGCAGCTTAGCGCAGGGGGCCCTCTACGAGCAGTACTTC
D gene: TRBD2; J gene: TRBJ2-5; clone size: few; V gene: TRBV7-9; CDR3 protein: CASATTSGEETQYF; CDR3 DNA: TGTGCCAGCGCCACCACTAGCGGGGAAGAGACCCAGTACTTC
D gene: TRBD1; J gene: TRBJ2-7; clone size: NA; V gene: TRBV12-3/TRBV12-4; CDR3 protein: CASSLAGTGSDEQYF; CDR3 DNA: TGTGCCAGCAGTTTAGCTGGGACAGGGAGTGACGAGCAGTACTTC
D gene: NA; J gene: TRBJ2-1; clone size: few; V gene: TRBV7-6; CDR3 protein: CASSVETNTRRNEQFF; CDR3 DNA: TGTGCCAGCAGTGTAGAGACTAACACTCGTCGGAATGAGCAGTTCTTC
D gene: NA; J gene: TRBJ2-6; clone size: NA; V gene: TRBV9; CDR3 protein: CASTPQGGTLESGANVLTF; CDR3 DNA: TGTGCCAGCACCCCCCAGGGGGGGACACTAGAATCTGGGGCCAACGTCCTGACTTTC